The 32 T cell receptor beta chains below were found in one sample sequenced in a study of shared clonotypes between healthy human individuals. Only in-frame clones appear in the TCRdb table, and some are missing; sequencing was by immunoSEQ multiplex PCR. Among approximately 940,000 clones, less than 85% were seen once, and the ten largest hold roughly 1.5%. The sample comprised memory CD4+ T cells sorted from blood. Subset indicated: CD45RA-negative fraction. These receptors came from a man in his late teens or twenties in good health.

The rearrangement joins TRBV27 to TRBJ1-2, with D possibly being TRBD1 (6 bases). CDR3 length equals 13 residues. Germline CDR1 is MNHEY and CDR2 is SMNVEV (reference sequence). V lost 6 bases, J lost 3 bases, and 11 bases lay in between. CDR3 sequence: CASSLRGYYGYTF. As DNA, the CDR3 is TGTGCCAGCAGCCTCAGGGGCTACTATGGCTACACCTTC.

The count of this clone is one. The rearrangement joins TRBV9 to TRBJ2-7; 8 bases are a match to TRBD2. V dropped 0 bases and J dropped 0; count of bases not matched to a gene: 2. Germline lookup yields CDR1 SGDLS and CDR2 YYNGEE. The CDR3 covers 15 residues. The CDR3 bases are TGTGCCAGCAGCGTAGGTAGCGGGGACTCCTACGAGCAGTACTTC. Protein product: CASSVGSGDSYEQYF.

The genes are TRBV30 and TRBJ2-1; D is unresolved. The CDR3 is 12 residues long. Per the germline V gene, CDR1 is GTSNPN and CDR2 is SVGIG (reference sequence). Trimming cost V 0 bases and J 6 bases, with 6 bases left between them. The CDR3 is CAWSVGRNEQFF. DNA for the CDR3: TGTGCCTGGAGTGTGGGCCGCAATGAGCAGTTCTTC.

In this sample, this clone turned up once. This sequence joins TRBV5-1 and TRBJ2-2; D is perhaps TRBD1 (6 bases). Germline-derived CDR1 and CDR2 are SGHRS and YFSETQ. There are 14 residues in the CDR3. Deletions cut 5 bases from V and 4 bases from J, with 12 bases between. The chain's CDR3 is CASREAGATGELFF. The CDR3, as DNA: TGCGCCAGCAGAGAGGCAGGGGCCACCGGGGAGCTGTTTTTT.

The rearrangement links TRBV5-1 to TRBJ2-3, with D possibly TRBD2 on 5 matching bases. The V and J ends lost 2 bases and 0 bases respectively, with 7 bases between them. There are 14 residues in the CDR3. Germline CDR1 and CDR2: SGHRS and YFSETQ. The CDR3 DNA reads as TGCGCCAGCAGCTTACGGACTAGCACAGATACGCAGTATTTT. It is translated as CASSLRTSTDTQYF.

The chain couples TRBV30 to TRBJ1-6, with D possibly being TRBD1 (5 bases). CDR1 is GTSNPN and CDR2 is SVGIG in the germline V gene (reference sequence). This CDR3 region has 16 residues. V was cut by 4 bases and J by 2 bases, with 15 bases left in between. DNA of the CDR3: TGTGCCTGGAACCCTACCCTGGGGCCCTATAATTCACCCCTCCACTTT. Translating it yields CAWNPTLGPYNSPLHF. Based on the CDR3 plus reference TRBV30 and TRBJ1-6, the full variable domain is SQTIHQWPATLVQPVGSPLSLECTVEGTSNPNLYWYRQAAGRGLQLLFYSVGIGQISSEVPQNLSASRPQDRQFILSSKKLLLSDSGFYLCAWNPTLGPYNSPLHFGNGTRLTVT.

The V and J genes are TRBV30 and TRBJ2-5, with no clear D. CDR3 length: 11 residues. Germline CDR1 GTSNPN, CDR2 SVGIG (reference sequence). Trimming left V 5 bases short and J 3 bases short, with 7 bases between. The CDR3 here is CAWRAEETQYF. CDR3 DNA: TGTGCCTGGCGAGCCGAAGAGACCCAGTACTTC. Full variable domain (missing parts from reference TRBV30 and TRBJ2-5): SQTIHQWPATLVQPVGSPLSLECTVEGTSNPNLYWYRQAAGRGLQLLFYSVGIGQISSEVPQNLSASRPQDRQFILSSKKLLLSDSGFYLCAWRAEETQYFGPGTRLLVL.

A remark on this clone: The same CDR3 also results from other DNA sequences found in this sample. This CDR3 is CASSPGPINYGYTF. CDR3 bases: TGTGCCAGCAGCCCTGGACCGATTAACTATGGCTACACCTTC. The chain carries TRBV7-2 and TRBJ1-2; D is unresolved. The CDR3 loop spans 14 amino acids. The germline V gene encodes CDR1 SGHTA and CDR2 FQGNSA. Trimming removed 5 bases from V and 1 base from J, with 11 bases in between.

The chain links TRBV27 to TRBJ2-3; no clear D gene. CDR1 and CDR2 from the germline V gene are MNHEY and SMNVEV (reference sequence). Trimming cost V 1 base and J 3 bases, with 11 bases left between them. The CDR3 runs 15 residues. CDR3 in DNA: TGTGCCAGCAGTTTATGGCCCGGTTTTACAGATACGCAGTATTTT. Its translation is CASSLWPGFTDTQYF.

This rearrangement joins TRBV7-2 to TRBJ2-1; TRBD1 matches 9 bases. Germline V gives CDR1 SGHTA, CDR2 FQGNSA. The V segment lost 4 bases and the J segment 9 bases; nucleotides outside the gene matches: 10. The CDR3 loop spans 15 amino acids. CDR3 sequence (DNA): TGTGCCAGCAGCTCGGAATCCGGGACAGGGCTTGAGCAGTTCTTC. It specifies CASSSESGTGLEQFF. The whole variable domain, filled in from reference TRBV7-2 and TRBJ2-1, reads GAGVSQSPSNKVTEKGKDVELRCDPISGHTALYWYRQSLGQGLEFLIYFQGNSAPDKSGLPSDRFSAERTGGSVSTLTIQRTQQEDSAVYLCASSSESGTGLEQFFGPGTRLTVL.

CDR3: CASSKGTGQGYEQYF. The CDR3 DNA follows: TGTGCCAGCAGCAAGGGGACGGGACAGGGCTACGAGCAGTACTTC. The chain couples TRBV7-2 to TRBJ2-7; 9 nucleotides align to TRBD1. Germline loops: CDR1 SGHTA, CDR2 FQGNSA. The V gene end was trimmed by 5 bases and the J gene end by 3 bases; junction bases not matched to a gene: 8. The CDR3 covers 15 residues.

This clone showed up just a few times. The rearrangement uses TRBV4-3 and TRBJ2-1; no clear D gene. Germline V lookup: CDR1 LGHNA, CDR2 YSLEER. The CDR3 is 15 residues long. Trimming shortened V by 4 bases and J by 0 bases, and 10 bases separated the two germline ends. The CDR3, as DNA: TGCGCCAGCAGCCGGACCGGCAGCTCCTACAATGAGCAGTTCTTC. This encodes CASSRTGSSYNEQFF.

This rearrangement joins TRBV7-3 to TRBJ2-5; unclear D gene. V was clipped by 5 bases and J by 0 bases, with 7 bases between them. Germline V CDR1 and CDR2: SGHTA, FQGTGA. This CDR3 is built from 13 residues. The CDR3, as DNA: TGTGCCAGCAGCGTTGCGTACCAAGAGACCCAGTACTTC. This gives the protein CASSVAYQETQYF.

The chain links TRBV19 to TRBJ1-1; a possible D gene is TRBD1 (5 bases). Looked up from germline, CDR1 is LNHDA and CDR2 is SQIVND (reference sequence). Between the trimmed V and J ends, which lost 5 bases and 11 bases, there was a span of 24 bases. The CDR3 sequence is 15 residues long. CDR3 in amino acids: CASSRIGADRLGAFF. In DNA, the CDR3 is TGTGCCAGTAGTCGCATCGGGGCTGATAGGCTTGGCGCTTTCTTT.

With regard to this clone: Other DNA sequences within the sample encode an identical CDR3. The genes are TRBV7-3 and TRBJ2-5; D may be TRBD1 (5 bases). The CDR3 consists of 13 residues. V gave up 3 bases and J gave up 2 bases, with 7 bases separating them. Germline V lookup: CDR1 SGHTA, CDR2 FQGTGA. This CDR3 reads CASSLGPQETQYF. CDR3 in DNA: TGTGCCAGCAGCTTGGGGCCTCAAGAGACCCAGTACTTC.

This clone has only one observation. The rearrangement joins TRBV7-8 to TRBJ2-2, with 7 bases identical to TRBD1. The V segment lost 5 bases and the J segment 9 bases; nucleotides outside the gene matches: 6. Germline V gene lookup returns CDR1 SGHVS and CDR2 FQNEAQ. This CDR3 has 13 amino acids. CDR3 coding DNA: TGTGCCAGCAGCCCAGACAGGGTCCGGGAGCTGTTTTTT. Translation gives CASSPDRVRELFF.

This chain connects TRBV7-8 to TRBJ1-4, with D perhaps matching TRBD1 (6 bases). This CDR3 is 15 amino acids long. Trimming cost V 5 bases and J 10 bases, with 20 bases left between them. Germline V gene data show CDR1 as SGHVS and CDR2 as FQNEAQ. CDR3 DNA: TGTGCCAGCAGCCCTACAGGGACGGGTGCGCGAAAACTGTTTTTT. Amino acid sequence: CASSPTGTGARKLFF.

V gene TRBV19 combines with J gene TRBJ1-1; D is unresolved. The CDR3 totals 14 residues. V gave up 0 bases and J gave up 9 bases, with 14 bases separating them. Germline values: CDR1 LNHDA, CDR2 SQIVND (reference sequence). CDR3 sequence reads: CASSIDPTTPKAFF. Here the CDR3 DNA reads TGTGCCAGTAGTATAGATCCCACGACCCCGAAAGCTTTCTTT.

Worth noting for this clone: The limits of the CDR3 on the DNA are not certain, so only TCRdb's listed CDR3 is given. The J gene is TRBJ1-5, the V gene TRBV6-1. Germline V gives CDR1 MNHNS, CDR2 SASEGT. The CDR3 is made up of 15 amino acids, end residues included. The CDR3 loop is CASRYLVGPGQPQHF.

The chain uses TRBV7-6 and TRBJ2-5; 7 nucleotides agree with TRBD1. The CDR3 loop spans 14 amino acids. Germline trimming cut 5 bases from V and 0 bases from J; bases unmatched to any gene: 3. Germline V gives CDR1 SGHVS, CDR2 FNYEAQ. This CDR3 reads CASSPGQYQETQYF. For the CDR3, the DNA is TGTGCCAGCAGCCCGGGACAGTACCAAGAGACCCAGTACTTC.

The J gene is TRBJ2-7, the V gene TRBV29-1; 7 bases agree with TRBD1. The trim removed 5 bases at V and 6 bases at J, leaving 13 bases unmatched. The CDR3 runs 14 residues. The germline gives CDR1 SQVTM, CDR2 ANQGSEA. For the CDR3, the DNA is TGCAGCGTTCGCCCCGGGACAGCAGATATCGAGCAGTACTTC. As protein: CSVRPGTADIEQYF.

The gene calls are TRBV4-1 and TRBJ2-3; 7 nucleotides agree with TRBD2. CDR1 MGHRA and CDR2 YSYEKL come from the germline V gene. The CDR3 is 15 amino acids. Trimming cost V 0 bases and J 7 bases; bases outside gene matches: 7. CDR3 coding DNA: TGCGCCAGCAGCCAAGAGACCCCGGGGGGATATACGCAGTATTTT. Amino acids: CASSQETPGGYTQYF.

The chain has TRBV28 and TRBJ1-4, with 8 bases fitting TRBD1. The trim removed 5 bases at V and 2 bases at J, leaving 10 bases unmatched. The CDR3 is 17 amino acids. Germline lookup yields CDR1 MDHEN and CDR2 SYDVKM. CDR3 DNA: TGTGCCAGCAGTCGGCAGGGGGCTTTGTTTACTAATGAAAAACTGTTTTTT. Translation: CASSRQGALFTNEKLFF. Filled out from reference TRBV28 and TRBJ1-4, the complete variable domain reads DVKVTQSSRYLVKRTGEKVFLECVQDMDHENMFWYRQDPGLGLRLIYFSYDVKMKEKGDIPEGYSVSREKKERFSLILESASTNQTSMYLCASSRQGALFTNEKLFFGSGTQLSVL.

The V and J genes are TRBV5-4 and TRBJ2-7; a possible D gene is TRBD1 (5 bases). CDR3 length: 12 amino acids. The germline V gene encodes CDR1 SGHNT and CDR2 YYREEE (reference sequence). Deletions cut 1 base from V and 6 bases from J, with 8 bases between. The CDR3 region is CASSLTGSEQYF. The CDR3 DNA reads as TGTGCCAGCAGCTTGACAGGCAGCGAGCAGTACTTC.

Notes on this clone: With only one base between it and a far larger clone, this is likely a read error. Other DNA sequences in this sample translate to the same CDR3. The chain employs TRBV2 and TRBJ1-1, with D unclear. Germline CDR1 reads SNHLY; CDR2 reads FYNNEI. The CDR3 sequence is 13 residues long. Trimming shortened V by 2 bases and J by 1 base, and 5 bases separated the two germline ends. The CDR3 DNA follows: TGTGCCAGCAGTGAACTGGGGAACACTGAAGCTTTCTTT. Its translation: CASSELGNTEAFF.

This clone was seen a handful of times. V usage is TRBV29-1 and J usage is TRBJ1-6; D remains ambiguous. Per the germline V gene, CDR1 is SQVTM and CDR2 is ANQGSEA. V shed 5 bases and J shed 5 bases, with 7 bases lying between them. This CDR3 spans 12 amino acids. In DNA, the CDR3 is TGCAGCGTTAGCGATCATAATTCACCCCTCCACTTT. It translates to CSVSDHNSPLHF.

This chain connects TRBV20-1 to TRBJ1-1, with D uncertain. V lost 1 base to trimming and J lost 10 bases, with 10 bases between them. The germline V gene has CDR1 DFQATT and CDR2 SNEGSKA (reference sequence). The length of the CDR3 is 11 residues. Here the CDR3 DNA reads TGCAGTGCTAGAGTTGGCGGAGGAGCTTTCTTT. It yields the protein CSARVGGGAFF.

The count of this clone is one. The rearrangement uses TRBV2 and TRBJ2-1, with a tentative D call TRBD1 (5 bases). The CDR3 sequence is 14 residues long. V lost 4 bases, J lost 4 bases, and 11 bases lay in between. Germline V gene data show CDR1 as SNHLY and CDR2 as FYNNEI. DNA of the CDR3: TGTGCCAGCAGTGCACAAGCAGGGTACAATGAGCAGTTCTTC. Translating it yields CASSAQAGYNEQFF.

The chain recombines TRBV9 with TRBJ2-3; 7 nucleotides line up with TRBD2. The V gene end was trimmed by 1 base and the J gene end by 0 bases; junction bases not matched to a gene: 14. The CDR3 has 19 amino acids. Germline CDR1 and CDR2: SGDLS and YYNGEE. Here the CDR3 reads CASSVSPYAGGFSTDTQYF. DNA of the CDR3: TGTGCCAGCAGCGTATCCCCCTATGCCGGGGGGTTTAGCACAGATACGCAGTATTTT.

This clone was picked up one time. The J gene is TRBJ2-1, the V gene TRBV18, with TRBD2 matching over 10 bases. The V segment lost 1 base and the J segment 7 bases; nucleotides outside the gene matches: 1. Germline CDR1 KGHSH, CDR2 LQKENI. The CDR3 loop spans 14 amino acids. CDR3 in amino acids: CASSPLLAGNEQFF. The CDR3 nucleotides are TGTGCCAGCTCACCACTACTAGCGGGGAATGAGCAGTTCTTC.

This chain uses TRBV10-3 with TRBJ1-2; possible D gene TRBD1, 5 bases. Trimming pared 0 bases from V and 12 bases from J, leaving 14 bases between. CDR3 length: 13 amino acids. Germline-derived CDR1 and CDR2 are ENHRY and SYGVKD. The CDR3 DNA reads as TGTGCCATCAGTGAGTCTTGGCAGGGAACTGACACCTTC. It codes for CAISESWQGTDTF.

This chain joins TRBV5-4 and TRBJ2-3, with 11 bases aligning to TRBD2. The CDR3 has 17 amino acids. The ends lost 0 bases at V and 5 bases at J; junction bases unmatched: 8. Germline CDR1 is SGHNT and CDR2 is YYREEE (reference sequence). The CDR3 protein is CASSLAPLAGGKDTQYF. The CDR3 DNA reads as TGTGCCAGCAGCTTGGCGCCCCTAGCGGGAGGTAAAGATACGCAGTATTTT.